This entry lists 23 T cell receptor beta chains sequenced from one sample in a study of OX40 agonist ivuxolimab in advanced cancers. Assay: immunoSEQ multiplex PCR; the TCRdb copy retains only in-frame clones and omits some. There are 70,000 to 95,000 clones in the sample; 92% occur only once, and more than 0.5% lies in the top ten. The sequencing here drew on CD4+ or CD8+ T cells sorted from blood, taken in a trial of the OX40 agonist ivuxolimab. The source of these receptors is an adult with an advanced solid tumor such as melanoma, head and neck, liver or kidney cancer.

This chain uses TRBV2 with TRBJ2-3; D is undetermined. Trimming shortened V by 1 base and J by 2 bases, and 7 bases separated the two germline ends. There are 14 residues in the CDR3. Germline V gives CDR1 SNHLY, CDR2 FYNNEI. This CDR3 is CASSEVIDTDTQYF. For the CDR3, the DNA is TGTGCCAGCAGTGAAGTGATTGACACAGATACGCAGTATTTT.

The chain recombines TRBV10-2 with TRBJ2-7, with D unresolved. Germline CDR1 reads WSHSY; CDR2 reads SAAADI. The CDR3 has 15 amino acids. Trimming cost V 6 bases and J 1 base, with 16 bases left between them. CDR3 region: CASSHERLESYEQYF. Written as DNA, the CDR3 is TGCGCCAGCAGCCACGAGAGGCTAGAGTCCTACGAGCAGTACTTC.

This sequence joins TRBV12-5 and TRBJ2-3; TRBD2 agrees at 12 bases. With V trimmed by 0 bases and J by 4 bases, 5 bases remained unmatched. The germline gives CDR1 LGHNT, CDR2 FRNRAP. The length of the CDR3 is 17 residues. The DNA of the CDR3 is TGTGCTAGTGGTTTGGTACTAGCGGGAGGAAGGGCAGATACGCAGTATTTT. Translated: CASGLVLAGGRADTQYF.

This sequence joins TRBV30 and TRBJ1-3; D unclear. The germline CDR1 and CDR2 sequences are GTSNPN and SVGIG (reference sequence). The CDR3 totals 12 residues. V lost 5 bases and J lost 3, with 8 bases in between. CDR3 bases: TGTGCCTGGGATCCACTTGGAAACACCATATATTTT. Amino acids: CAWDPLGNTIYF. Looking up the rest from reference TRBV30 and TRBJ1-3 gives the full variable domain: SQTIHQWPATLVQPVGSPLSLECTVEGTSNPNLYWYRQAAGRGLQLLFYSVGIGQISSEVPQNLSASRPQDRQFILSSKKLLLSDSGFYLCAWDPLGNTIYFGEGSWLTVV.

The rearrangement uses TRBV9 and TRBJ1-2; TRBD1 matches at 8 bases. J was trimmed by 4 bases and V by 3 bases; bases with no gene match: 20. CDR1 and CDR2 (germline): SGDLS, YYNGEE. This CDR3 is 19 amino acids long. CDR3 DNA: TGTGCCAGCAGCGCCAGGGGGCAAGGAGAATTTATGGGGTCCTATGGCTACACCTTC. Encoded protein: CASSARGQGEFMGSYGYTF.

The CDR3 region is CASSLQGEGANVLTF. The CDR3 DNA reads TGCGCCAGCAGCTTACAGGGGGAGGGGGCCAACGTCCTGACTTTC. The chain carries TRBV5-1 and TRBJ2-6; the match to TRBD1 covers 8 bases. There are 15 residues in the CDR3. The germline V gene has CDR1 SGHRS and CDR2 YFSETQ. V shed 2 bases and J 4 bases; nucleotides not matched to a gene: 2.

This clone was detected once. CDR3 in amino acids: CASSIDSILIRDNEQFF. The CDR3 DNA is TGTGCCAGTAGTATAGATTCTATTTTAATTAGGGACAATGAGCAGTTCTTC. The V gene is TRBV19, the J gene TRBJ2-1; D call uncertain. V dropped 0 bases and J dropped 5 bases, with 17 bases sitting between them. Germline CDR1 reads LNHDA; CDR2 reads SQIVND (reference sequence). There are 17 residues in the CDR3. Full variable domain (rest looked up from reference TRBV19 and TRBJ2-1): DGGITQSPKYLFRKEGQNVTLSCEQNLNHDAMYWYRQDPGQGLRLIYYSQIVNDFQKGDIAEGYSVSREKKESFPLTVTSAQKNPTAFYLCASSIDSILIRDNEQFFGPGTRLTVL.

J is TRBJ2-1 and V is TRBV11-3, with D possibly being TRBD2 (6 bases). This CDR3 comprises 12 residues. V dropped 4 bases and J dropped 9 bases, with 10 bases sitting between them. The germline V gene has CDR1 SGHNT and CDR2 YENEEA. The CDR3 sequence is CASSSQGGEQFF. CDR3 bases: TGTGCCAGCAGCTCCCAGGGAGGTGAGCAGTTCTTC.

The chain carries TRBV5-1 and TRBJ2-2; possibly TRBD1 for D (7 bases). The V and J ends lost 0 bases and 5 bases respectively, with 14 bases between them. Germline V gives CDR1 SGHRS, CDR2 YFSETQ. The CDR3 covers 16 residues. In nucleotides, the CDR3 is TGCGCCAGCAGCTTGGTAGGGGGGACAGTGACCGGGGAGCTGTTTTTT. Translation gives CASSLVGGTVTGELFF.

V gene TRBV7-3 combines with J gene TRBJ2-1; D possibly corresponds to TRBD2 (5 bases). V lost 0 bases and J lost 5, with 5 bases in between. The CDR3 length is 13 residues. The germline gives CDR1 SGHTA, CDR2 FQGTGA. The CDR3 coding sequence is TGTGCCAGCAGCTTAACGAGGGACAATGAGCAGTTCTTC. Its translation is CASSLTRDNEQFF.

The chain uses TRBV29-1 and TRBJ1-1; no reliable D call. V lost 7 bases, J lost 1 base, and 7 bases lay in between. CDR1 and CDR2 from the germline V gene are SQVTM and ANQGSEA. This CDR3 spans 11 amino acids. The CDR3 DNA is TGCAGCGGCAGAGAGAACACTGAAGCTTTCTTT. Translated, it gives CSGRENTEAFF.

Concerning this clone: One end of the junction is discordant with germline, which a read error may explain. This sequence joins TRBV5-1 and TRBJ1-5; the D gene is possibly TRBD1 (5 bases). The CDR3 is made up of 14 amino acids. Germline CDR1 is SGHRS and CDR2 is YFSETQ. CDR3 sequence reads: CASSLAGGNGPQHF. CDR3 bases: TGTGCCAGCAGCTTGGCCGGGGGAAACGGGCCCCAGCATTTT.

The chain recombines TRBV5-8 with TRBJ1-4, with unresolved D. Trimming left V 0 bases short and J 11 bases short, with 8 bases between. The CDR3 loop spans 12 amino acids. Germline V gene data show CDR1 as SGHTS and CDR2 as YDEGEE. Written as DNA, the CDR3 is TGTGCCAGCAGCTTGGAGTTAAGGAAACTGTTTTTT. Translated, it gives CASSLELRKLFF.

This chain joins TRBV6-6 and TRBJ2-1; 9 nucleotides line up with TRBD1. With 2 bases clipped from V and 7 bases from J, the junction kept 6 bases outside the gene matches. In germline, CDR1 is MNHNY, CDR2 SVGAGI (reference sequence). CDR3 length: 15 amino acids. The CDR3, as DNA: TGTGCCAGCAGTTACATGGGACAGGGTGTAAATGAGCAGTTCTTC. Amino acid sequence: CASSYMGQGVNEQFF.

This clone occurred once. The chain has TRBV11-2 and TRBJ2-3, with D perhaps matching TRBD1 or TRBD2 (5 bases each). Germline V gene data show CDR1 as SGHAT and CDR2 as FQNNGV. Trimming took 4 bases from V and 0 from J, leaving 11 bases between them. This CDR3 has 15 amino acids. CDR3 protein: CASSSLGPSTDTQYF. Here the CDR3 DNA reads TGTGCCAGCAGCTCCCTGGGACCGAGCACAGATACGCAGTATTTT.

The chain has TRBV18 and TRBJ1-5; TRBD1 matches at 9 bases. The V gene's germline CDR1 is KGHSH and CDR2 LQKENI. Losses at the gene ends were 2 bases for V and 4 bases for J; bases not matched to a gene: 3. The CDR3 runs to 15 residues. CDR3 loop: CASSPTGQGNQPQHF. The CDR3 DNA follows: TGTGCCAGCTCACCAACGGGACAGGGAAATCAGCCCCAGCATTTT.

The J gene is TRBJ2-4, the V gene TRBV21-1; the table's D call TRBD1 went unverified against the DNA. TRBV21-1 is a known pseudogene. This CDR3 spans 18 amino acids. CDR3 residues: CASSIVLRGQADENIQYF. For the CDR3, the DNA is TGTGCCAGCAGTATCGTTCTTCGGGGACAGGCCGACGAGAACATTCAGTACTTC.

This chain links TRBV6-5 with TRBJ1-4, with 7 bases aligning to TRBD1. Germline CDR1 reads MNHEY; CDR2 reads SVGAGI. The CDR3 covers 15 residues. J gave up 4 bases and V 6 bases, and 8 bases lay outside the gene matches. The CDR3 DNA reads TGTGCCAGCAGCCTGGGAGACAGGGATAATGAAAAACTGTTTTTT. Amino acids: CASSLGDRDNEKLFF.

The chain carries TRBV19 and TRBJ2-4; 11 bases are a match to TRBD2. Looked up from germline, CDR1 is LNHDA and CDR2 is SQIVND (reference sequence). Trimming took 3 bases from V and 3 from J; bases not matched to a gene: 4. The CDR3 is 16 amino acids. DNA of the CDR3: TGTGCCAGTAGTATGGTAGCGGGAGGGAGCAAAAACATTCAGTACTTC. Protein: CASSMVAGGSKNIQYF. The full variable domain, with the rest looked up from reference TRBV19 and TRBJ2-4, is DGGITQSPKYLFRKEGQNVTLSCEQNLNHDAMYWYRQDPGQGLRLIYYSQIVNDFQKGDIAEGYSVSREKKESFPLTVTSAQKNPTAFYLCASSMVAGGSKNIQYFGAGTRLSVL.

The chain links TRBV5-1 to TRBJ2-5; D may correspond to TRBD1 or TRBD2 (5 bases each). Germline loops: CDR1 SGHRS, CDR2 YFSETQ. This CDR3 has 17 residues. V lost 1 base and J 3 bases, leaving 19 bases between the germline ends. The DNA of the CDR3 is TGCGCCAGCAGCTTGAGGGGACGGGGAAACTTAGAAGAGACCCAGTACTTC. This codes for CASSLRGRGNLEETQYF.

The CDR3 DNA sequence: TGTGCCAGCAGCGCCACCGGGACAGGCGGTGGCTACACCTTC. This sequence encodes CASSATGTGGGYTF. This rearrangement joins TRBV9 to TRBJ1-2; TRBD1 matches 8 bases. This CDR3 comprises 14 residues. Germline V gene lookup returns CDR1 SGDLS and CDR2 YYNGEE. V shed 3 bases, J shed 7 bases, and the junction held 8 bases outside the gene matches.

Only one count was recorded for this clone. The chain carries TRBV6-6 and TRBJ1-6; D is undetermined. Germline lookup yields CDR1 MNHNY and CDR2 SVGAGI (reference sequence). The ends were cut back, 2 bases at V and 7 bases at J, with 12 bases in the middle. The CDR3 is 15 amino acids. CDR3 nucleotides: TGTGCCAGCAGTTACACCGGAGGAAACAATTCACCCCTCCACTTT. Protein: CASSYTGGNNSPLHF.

V gene TRBV4-2 combines with J gene TRBJ2-2; D unclear. The germline CDR1 and CDR2 sequences are LGHNA and YNFKEQ. CDR3 length equals 16 residues. Trimming pared 5 bases from V and 0 bases from J, leaving 13 bases between. The CDR3 here is CASSYNPATNTGELFF. CDR3 bases: TGTGCCAGCAGCTACAACCCAGCGACGAACACCGGGGAGCTGTTTTTT.